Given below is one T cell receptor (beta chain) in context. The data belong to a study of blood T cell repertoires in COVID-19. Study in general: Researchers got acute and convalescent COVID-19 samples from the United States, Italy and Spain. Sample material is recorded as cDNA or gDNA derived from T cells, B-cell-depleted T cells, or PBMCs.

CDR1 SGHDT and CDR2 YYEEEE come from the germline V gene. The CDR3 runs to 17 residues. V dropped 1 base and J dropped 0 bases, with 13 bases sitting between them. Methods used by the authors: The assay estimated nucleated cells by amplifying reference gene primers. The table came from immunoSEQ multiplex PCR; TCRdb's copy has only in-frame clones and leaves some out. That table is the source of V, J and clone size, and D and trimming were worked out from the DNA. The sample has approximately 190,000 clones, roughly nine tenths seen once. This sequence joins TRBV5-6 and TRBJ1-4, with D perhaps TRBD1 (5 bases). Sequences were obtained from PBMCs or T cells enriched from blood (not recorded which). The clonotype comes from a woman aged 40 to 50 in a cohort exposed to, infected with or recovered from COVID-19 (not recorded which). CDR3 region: CASSLFETAATNEKLFF. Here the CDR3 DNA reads TGTGCCAGCAGCTTGTTTGAGACAGCAGCAACTAATGAAAAACTGTTTTTT. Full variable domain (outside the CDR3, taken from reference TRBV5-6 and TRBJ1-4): DAGVTQSPTHLIKTRGQQVTLRCSPKSGHDTVSWYQQALGQGPQFIFQYYEEEERQRGNFPDRFSGHQFPNYSSELNVNALLLGDSALYLCASSLFETAATNEKLFFGSGTQLSVL.